This entry is about one TCR beta chain. Germline V gives CDR1 LNHDA, CDR2 SQIVND (reference sequence). Between the trimmed V and J ends, which lost 4 bases and 4 bases, there was a span of 10 bases. The CDR3 has 13 amino acids. This specimen comes from a study of T cell changes during pregnancy in multiple sclerosis. TCRdb's table, derived via immunoSEQ multiplex PCR, lists solely in-frame clones and lacks some. The sample lists some 95,000 clones, 85% to 95% seen once, with more than 2.5% in the top ten. The sequence was collected from a female donor with multiple sclerosis, enrolled in a pregnancy study. Sequences were derived from peripheral blood, sampled in the first trimester of pregnancy. V is TRBV19 and J is TRBJ1-1; weak D call: TRBD1 (5 bases). CDR3 DNA sequence: TGTGCCAGTAGTAAATTGGGGGGCACTGAAGCTTTCTTT. This gives the protein CASSKLGGTEAFF.